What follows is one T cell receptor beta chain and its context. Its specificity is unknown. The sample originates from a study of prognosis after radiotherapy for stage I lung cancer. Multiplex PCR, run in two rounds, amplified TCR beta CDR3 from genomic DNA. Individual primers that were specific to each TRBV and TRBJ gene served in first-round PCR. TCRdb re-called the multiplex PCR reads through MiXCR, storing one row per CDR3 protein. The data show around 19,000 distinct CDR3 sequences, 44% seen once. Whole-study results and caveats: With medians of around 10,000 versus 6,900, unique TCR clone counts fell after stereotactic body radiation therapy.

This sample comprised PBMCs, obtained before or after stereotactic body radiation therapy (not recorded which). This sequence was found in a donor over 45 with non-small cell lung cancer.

The CDR3 DNA reads as TGTGCCAGCTCCACTAGCGGCACCTACTCCTACGAGCAGTACTTC. This gives the protein CASSTSGTYSYEQYF. The gene calls are TRBV6-2 or TRBV6-3 and TRBJ2-7, with 8 nucleotides matching TRBD2. This CDR3 comprises 15 residues. CDR1 is MNHEY, CDR2 SVGEGT, per germline. Trimming at V came to 8 bases and at J to 0 bases, leaving 9 bases not matched to a gene.